This T cell receptor (beta chain) was observed in a study of blood T cells in healthy people across ages. Total RNA extracted from each sample amounted to at least 6 micrograms. A second PCR, run for about 7 to 11 cycles, used a sample-barcoded 5' primer plus a J-beta primer mix. TCRdb reprocessed the 5' RACE reads via MiXCR and lists one record per CDR3 protein. This sample yields about 800,000 distinct CDR3 sequences, of which roughly 25% are seen a single time; under 4.5% belongs to the top ten. In the case of this clonotype: The antigen is undetermined.

Study results and caveats: Estimates of diversity drawn from one million T cells were considered underestimates.

The CDR3 has 14 residues. Germline CDR1 is SEHNR and CDR2 is FQNEAQ (reference sequence). V lost 3 bases and J lost 3; bases outside the gene matches: 3. The same specimen was also included in a second study, on T cells of mothers and their children.

This rearrangement joins TRBV7-9 to TRBJ2-7; 9 bases match TRBD2. This TCR was recovered from a boy aged 5-17 years in good health. The material sequenced was blood. The CDR3 sequence: CASSLTSGNYEQYF. The CDR3 region has the DNA TGTGCCAGCAGCTTGACTAGCGGTAACTACGAGCAGTACTTC.